This T cell receptor beta chain comes out of a study of cytomegalovirus exposure and HLA in healthy donors. V shed 5 bases, J shed 2 bases, and the junction held 9 bases outside the gene matches. Germline CDR1 is SEHNR and CDR2 is FQNEAQ (reference sequence). The CDR3 is made up of 16 amino acids. Vbeta (60) and Jbeta (13) primers were used in the PCR. Clones were read by immunoSEQ multiplex PCR, and TCRdb kept only the in-frame ones, dropping some. The table has 150,000 to 200,000 clones, about 80% seen once. This chain links TRBV7-9 with TRBJ1-3; 7 bases align to TRBD1. Source material: PBMCs. The clonotype was recovered from a woman aged 50 to 60 in good health and CMV-seropositive. The CDR3 nucleotides read TGTGCCAGCAGCCCGACGACAGGGAGTCCTGGAAACACCATATATTTT. Protein product: CASSPTTGSPGNTIYF.